This T cell receptor beta chain was sequenced in a study of CD8 T cells in ankylosing spondylitis. The sample holds a few counts of this clonotype. The target antigen is unknown. One entry per CDR3 protein results from TCRdb running MiXCR on the 5' RACE reads. In the table there are about 250,000 distinct CDR3 sequences, over 9.5% of which are singletons. CDR1 is LNHDA, CDR2 SQIVND, per germline (reference sequence). The CDR3 contains 15 residues. The ends were cut back, 5 bases at V and 4 bases at J, with 16 bases in the middle. General study results and limits: Made up of 7 to 9 highly homologous variants, a TCR beta motif appeared characteristic of ankylosing spondylitis blood. A CD8+ phenotype characterized the disease-linked clones, which were relatively rare in peripheral blood. Past studies reported some motif variants in reactive arthritis synovial fluid and blood. There was reportedly significant enrichment of clones that were disease-linked in matched ankylosing spondylitis synovial fluid.

This sequence joins TRBV19 and TRBJ2-3; possibly TRBD2 for D (5 bases). What was sequenced was blood, either unsorted or a sorted T cell fraction (not recorded which). This TCR came from a male donor with ankylosing spondylitis or in good health (not recorded which). CDR3 residues: CASSRWELNADTQYF. The CDR3 DNA is TGTGCCAGTAGTCGGTGGGAGTTGAACGCAGATACGCAGTATTTT.